The rows below give T cell receptor beta chains drawn from one sample of a study of cytomegalovirus exposure and HLA in healthy donors. Method: immunoSEQ multiplex PCR; TCRdb's copy keeps in-frame clones and lacks some. This table holds some 68,000 clones, about 94% found once. Material for sequencing was PBMCs. All receptors derive from a man younger than 35 in good health and CMV-seropositive. Both conserved end residues are part of each CDR3. Each record gives: CDR3 protein, CDR3 DNA, D gene, V gene, J gene, clone size. A D gene is named only where the DNA matches it firmly. Clone size is shown for a subset of rows, as once, few, many or a class of expanded clone.

CDR3: CASSSNRGRGWYEQYF
DNA: TGCGCCAGCAGCTCGAACAGGGGGCGCGGCTGGTACGAGCAGTACTTC
D: TRBD1
V: TRBV5-1
J: TRBJ2-7
size: once

CDR3: CASRVSGQASYEQYF
DNA: TGTGCCAGCAGGGTTAGCGGCCAGGCTTCCTACGAGCAGTACTTC
D: -
V: TRBV2
J: TRBJ2-7
size: -

CDR3: CASSSQPSREQYF
DNA: TGTGCCAGCAGCTCGCAGCCCTCTAGGGAGCAGTACTTC
D: -
V: TRBV7-6
J: TRBJ2-7
size: -

CDR3: CASTLDRGEQPQHF
DNA: TGTGCCAGCACCTTGGACAGGGGGGAGCAGCCCCAGCATTTT
D: TRBD1
V: TRBV28
J: TRBJ1-5
size: -

CDR3: CASKAMAGAPGELFF
DNA: TGTGCCAGCAAAGCGATGGCGGGGGCCCCCGGGGAGCTGTTTTTT
D: -
V: TRBV6-4
J: TRBJ2-2
size: once

CDR3: CASSRGTSGNEQFF
DNA: TGTGCCAGCAGCCGAGGGACTAGCGGCAATGAGCAGTTCTTC
D: TRBD2
V: TRBV6-5
J: TRBJ2-1
size: -

CDR3: CASSLQAGGTDTQYF
DNA: TGTGCCAGCTCACTACAAGCGGGGGGCACAGATACGCAGTATTTT
D: TRBD2
V: TRBV18
J: TRBJ2-3
size: -

CDR3: CASLKAGRTRTDTQYF
DNA: TGTGCCAGCTTAAAAGCGGGCCGGACTCGCACAGATACGCAGTATTTT
D: -
V: TRBV28
J: TRBJ2-3
size: -

CDR3: CASSVFLRHDREVRSYEQYF
DNA: TGTGCCAGCAGTGTCTTCCTCCGTCACGACAGGGAAGTTAGGTCCTACGAGCAGTACTTC
D: TRBD1
V: TRBV6-4
J: TRBJ2-7
size: -

CDR3: CASIGPRDRGIISYNEQFF
DNA: TGTGCCAGTATAGGTCCGCGGGACAGGGGGATAATTTCCTACAATGAGCAGTTCTTC
D: TRBD1
V: TRBV19
J: TRBJ2-1
size: -

CDR3: CASSPQYAAASGRVRETQYF
DNA: TGTGCCAGCTCACCACAGTACGCTGCGGCTAGCGGGAGGGTCCGAGAGACCCAGTACTTC
D: TRBD2
V: TRBV18
J: TRBJ2-5
size: -

CDR3: CASSLAGGPATNEQFF
DNA: TGCGCCAGCAGCCTAGCGGGGGGGCCGGCTACAAATGAGCAGTTCTTC
D: TRBD2
V: TRBV5-1
J: TRBJ2-1
size: -

CDR3: CASSDRGTGELFF
DNA: TGTGCCAGCAGTGACAGGGGCACCGGGGAGCTGTTTTTT
D: -
V: TRBV25-1
J: TRBJ2-2
size: -

CDR3: CASRAGTGDETQYF
DNA: TGCGCCAGCAGGGCCGGGACAGGGGATGAGACCCAGTACTTC
D: TRBD1
V: TRBV5-1
J: TRBJ2-5
size: -

CDR3: CASSSIPRGYTF
DNA: TGTGCCAGCAGTTCGATCCCGCGGGGCTACACCTTC
D: -
V: TRBV6-9
J: TRBJ1-2
size: -